This T cell receptor beta chain was retrieved from a study of blood T cell repertoires in COVID-19. The assay was immunoSEQ multiplex PCR, and TCRdb's table has in-frame clones only and misses some. This table has 150,000 or so clones, 70% to 85% appearing once. Clinical histories supplied by participants themselves formed the basis of cohort assignment. This CDR3 comprises 13 residues. V lost 8 bases to trimming and J lost 2 bases, with 9 bases between them. Germline V CDR1 and CDR2: MDHEN, SYDVKM. What was sequenced was PBMCs or T cells enriched from blood (not recorded which). The TCR was taken from a man between 45 and 60 years old who had recovered from COVID-19. V is TRBV28 and J is TRBJ2-2; TRBD2 is a possible D gene (6 bases). This chain's CDR3 is CASLGLNTGELFF. CDR3 nucleotides: TGTGCCAGCCTGGGACTTAACACCGGGGAGCTGTTTTTT.